The 9 T cell receptor beta chains presented below share a single source sample, sequenced in a study of cytomegalovirus exposure and HLA in healthy donors. PCR primers comprised 60 Vbeta and 13 Jbeta primers. Using immunoSEQ multiplex PCR, the repertoire was profiled, and TCRdb retains in-frame clones only, with some absent. Found here are about 130,000 clones, 73% of them singletons; the top ten hold 4.5% to 5%. Material: PBMCs. These receptors were collected from a man in his fifties or sixties in good health and CMV-seropositive.

The V gene is TRBV30, the J gene TRBJ2-3; TRBD1 matches at 8 bases. Looked up from germline, CDR1 is GTSNPN and CDR2 is SVGIG (reference sequence). V lost 0 bases, J lost 4 bases, and 3 bases stayed unmatched. The CDR3 has 14 residues. CDR3 protein: CAWSVTGGSDTQYF. The CDR3 DNA is TGTGCCTGGAGTGTAACAGGGGGTTCAGATACGCAGTATTTT.

The V and J genes are TRBV19 and TRBJ2-5, with D tentatively TRBD1 (5 bases). Trimming left V 2 bases short and J 0 bases short, with 7 bases between. This CDR3 is built from 14 residues. Germline V CDR1 and CDR2: LNHDA, SQIVND (reference sequence). The CDR3 coding sequence is TGTGCCAGTAGTATACAGGGCCACCAAGAGACCCAGTACTTC. Protein sequence: CASSIQGHQETQYF.

The chain links TRBV7-2 to TRBJ2-7; 8 positions match TRBD1. Per germline, CDR1 SGHTA and CDR2 FQGNSA. The J segment lost 10 bases and the V segment lost 1 base, leaving 6 bases of the junction unmatched. This CDR3 is 13 amino acids long. The CDR3 loop reads CASSLVGQGAQYF. DNA of the CDR3: TGTGCCAGCAGCTTAGTTGGGCAGGGGGCCCAGTACTTC.

V gene TRBV7-3 combines with J gene TRBJ1-6, with D possibly matching TRBD1 (5 bases). The CDR3 is 13 residues long. V lost 5 bases to trimming and J lost 7 bases, with 9 bases between them. The germline V gene encodes CDR1 SGHTA and CDR2 FQGTGA. The CDR3 loop reads CASSDRQNSPLHF. CDR3 DNA: TGTGCCAGCAGCGATAGACAGAATTCACCCCTCCACTTT.

For this clone: A read error may account for a junction end that differs from germline. V is TRBV4-1 and J is TRBJ2-3, with TRBD1 matching over 8 bases. The CDR3 consists of 16 residues. Germline loops: CDR1 MGHRA, CDR2 YSYEKL. The CDR3 region is CASSQGNAGGTDTQYF. CDR3 DNA: TGCGCCAGCAGCCAAGGTAATGCAGGGGGCACGGATACGCAGTATTTT.

The chain joins TRBV5-8 to TRBJ1-4; D remains ambiguous. Germline-derived CDR1 and CDR2 are SGHTS and YDEGEE. Between the trimmed V and J ends, which lost 0 bases and 7 bases, there was a span of 7 bases. This CDR3 has 13 residues. CDR3 DNA: TGTGCCAGCAGCTTGGTGGGGAGTGAAAAACTGTTTTTT. This encodes CASSLVGSEKLFF.

The DNA of the CDR3 is TGTGCCAGCAAAGTCGGGAACACTGAAGCTTTCTTT. It translates to CASKVGNTEAFF. The V gene is TRBV28, the J gene TRBJ1-1, with D unclear. Trimming removed 7 bases at V and 1 base at J, with 7 bases between. This CDR3 is 12 amino acids long. CDR1 and CDR2 from the germline V gene are MDHEN and SYDVKM.

The chain carries TRBV28 and TRBJ1-3, with D unresolved. Germline loops: CDR1 MDHEN, CDR2 SYDVKM. V was shortened by 5 bases and J by 0 bases, with 11 bases between the two germline ends. The CDR3 is 15 amino acids. CDR3 loop: CASSPDTNSGNTIYF. For the CDR3, the DNA is TGTGCCAGCAGTCCCGACACCAACTCTGGAAACACCATATATTTT. Complete variable domain (other parts from reference TRBV28 and TRBJ1-3): DVKVTQSSRYLVKRTGEKVFLECVQDMDHENMFWYRQDPGLGLRLIYFSYDVKMKEKGDIPEGYSVSREKKERFSLILESASTNQTSMYLCASSPDTNSGNTIYFGEGSWLTVV.

This rearrangement joins TRBV5-4 to TRBJ2-3, with a weak D call TRBD1 (5 bases). The V gene lost 6 bases and the J gene lost 5 bases, with 10 bases spanning the gap. The CDR3 has 12 residues. Per germline, CDR1 SGHNT and CDR2 YYREEE (reference sequence). The CDR3: CASNPRGDTQYF. CDR3 DNA: TGTGCCAGCAACCCTAGGGGAGATACGCAGTATTTT.